This T cell receptor (beta chain) was observed in a study of T cells in Graves' hyperthyroidism and ophthalmopathy. The CDR3 covers 13 residues. V lost 7 bases, J lost 6 bases, and 12 bases lay in between. General study points: Researchers found most expanded thyroid clonotypes above 0.001 in blood as well.

Patients aged 18 to 65 had newly diagnosed hyperthyroidism that had lasted under 2 months. Blood dates from first hyperthyroidism diagnosis, before any ophthalmopathy symptoms. In this sample, this clonotype turned up many times. Its target is not known. Amplification of TCR beta CDR3 regions was performed using RNA transcripts as template. HTBI primers were used for first-round RT-PCR of the TCR CDR3. A single record per CDR3 protein comes from TCRdb applying MiXCR to the multiplex PCR reads. The sample contains about 280,000 distinct CDR3 sequences, 20% to 30% of which appear only once. The chain links TRBV12-3 or TRBV12-4 to TRBJ2-2, with TRBD1 as a possible D gene (5 bases). The clonotype comes from a man between 35 and 55 years old with Graves' hyperthyroidism that later progressed to Graves' ophthalmopathy. Sequenced material: blood. The CDR3 loop is CASTRGSPGELFF. In DNA form, the CDR3 reads TGTGCCAGCACTAGGGGCAGCCCCGGGGAGCTGTTTTTT.